This paragraph covers one T cell receptor (beta chain) sequence. Its specificity is unknown. The germline V gene encodes CDR1 SGHKS and CDR2 YYEKEE (reference sequence). The V and J ends lost 0 bases and 6 bases respectively, with 10 bases between them. The CDR3 spans 14 residues. Measured with immunoSEQ multiplex PCR; TCRdb has only the in-frame clones, and not every one. There are some 110,000 clones in the sample; around 83% occur only once, and around 4.1% lies in the top ten. This entry belongs to a study of cytomegalovirus exposure and HLA in healthy donors. Across the whole study: The 120 validation repertoires, a later analysis reported, used the same platform as the 650 to 800 repertoires from the first cohort.

Regarding the study as a whole: Cytomegalovirus status, reportedly, was diagnosed with high specificity and sensitivity by the classifier. Associated with cytomegalovirus, according to the listing, were some 150 TCR beta chains. A few of the chains that were CMV-associated were confirmed in vitro to be specific for CMV antigens.

This receptor was obtained from a woman aged 18-35 years in good health and CMV-seropositive. Source material: PBMCs. The chain employs TRBV5-5 and TRBJ1-5, with a possible D match to TRBD1 (5 bases). As DNA, the CDR3 is TGTGCCAGCAGCTTGGAGGACATAAGTCAGCCCCAGCATTTT. This sequence encodes CASSLEDISQPQHF.